Each of the 15 T cell receptor beta chains below was sequenced from the same sample in a study of T cell repertoires in cytomegalovirus infection. Using its own MiXCR run on the reads, TCRdb lists one record per CDR3 protein. This table has some 100,000 distinct CDR3 sequences, around 30% appearing once. No antigens are known for them. The starting material was CD8+ T cells from cultured PBMCs, obtained from culture after CMV antigen stimulation. These receptors all come from a human donor in good health (CMV status not recorded). Some clones in this sample may be carry-over from other donors' samples.

The gene calls are TRBV9 and TRBJ2-1; TRBD1 is a possible D gene (7 bases). V shed 6 bases and J shed 5 bases, with 18 bases lying between them. The CDR3 spans 15 residues. Germline values: CDR1 SGDLS, CDR2 YYNGEE. This chain's CDR3 is CASTQGGQPNNEQFF. The CDR3 DNA reads TGTGCCAGCACCCAGGGGGGACAGCCCAACAATGAGCAGTTCTTC.

The gene calls are TRBV9 and TRBJ1-1, with 8 bases identical to TRBD1. Germline V gives CDR1 SGDLS, CDR2 YYNGEE. V was pared by 4 bases and J by 1 base, with 6 bases of the junction left unmatched. The CDR3 extends over 15 amino acids. CDR3 DNA sequence: TGTGCCAGCAGCCCGATTGGGACAGGGAACACTGAAGCTTTCTTT. Its protein product is CASSPIGTGNTEAFF.

This clonotype appeared a few times. The chain recombines TRBV20-1 with TRBJ2-1; 11 nucleotides agree with TRBD2. Looked up from germline, CDR1 is DFQATT and CDR2 is SNEGSKA (reference sequence). CDR3 length: 16 residues. V was pared by 0 bases and J by 9 bases, with 10 bases of the junction left unmatched. This CDR3 is CSARDALAGGPPEQFF. CDR3 nucleotides: TGCAGTGCTAGAGATGCCTTAGCGGGGGGGCCTCCTGAGCAGTTCTTC.

This clonotype was picked up a small number of times. J is TRBJ1-1 and V is TRBV19; tentatively, D is TRBD1 (6 bases). V lost 0 bases and J lost 0, with 17 bases in between. The germline V gene has CDR1 LNHDA and CDR2 SQIVND (reference sequence). The CDR3 loop spans 18 amino acids. The CDR3 sequence is CASSIDRSQGVMNTEAFF. The CDR3 coding sequence is TGTGCCAGTAGTATAGATCGATCACAGGGAGTTATGAACACTGAAGCTTTCTTT.

The genes are TRBV7-8 and TRBJ1-1; TRBD1 agrees at 10 bases. The germline CDR1 and CDR2 sequences are SGHVS and FQNEAQ. This CDR3 is built from 13 residues. V shed 2 bases and J 10 bases; nucleotides not matched to a gene: 4. The CDR3: CASSLQGQGRAFF. CDR3 nucleotide sequence: TGTGCCAGCAGCTTACAGGGACAGGGGAGAGCTTTCTTT.

This chain connects TRBV27 to TRBJ2-3; the D is unclear. Germline values: CDR1 MNHEY, CDR2 SMNVEV (reference sequence). This CDR3 is built from 14 residues. V lost 9 bases, J lost 3 bases, and 16 bases lay in between. In DNA form, the CDR3 reads TGTGCCAGTTTGGGTTTGGACGGAACAGATACGCAGTATTTT. It encodes CASLGLDGTDTQYF.

The V and J genes are TRBV19 and TRBJ2-2; D may be TRBD1 (5 bases). Germline V gene data show CDR1 as LNHDA and CDR2 as SQIVND (reference sequence). The germline V and J ends were trimmed by 0 bases and 0 bases, with 11 bases remaining between them. The CDR3 runs 17 residues. CDR3 DNA: TGTGCCAGTAGTATAGATCCCTCGGACACGAACACCGGGGAGCTGTTTTTT. It is translated as CASSIDPSDTNTGELFF.

This clonotype has more than one count but fewer than ten. This rearrangement joins TRBV12-3 or TRBV12-4 to TRBJ2-5; 7 nucleotides line up with TRBD1. Germline trimming cut 6 bases from V and 4 bases from J; bases unmatched to any gene: 11. The CDR3 is made up of 15 amino acids. The CDR3 nucleotides read TGTGCCAGCAGCGTCTGGGACAGCGCGAGAGAGACCCAGTACTTC. As protein: CASSVWDSARETQYF.

The table lists this clonotype with a few counts. The rearrangement links TRBV6-1 to TRBJ1-5; TRBD1 matches at 10 bases. The CDR3 totals 15 residues. V trimming: 5 bases; J trimming: 6 bases; junction bases outside the gene matches: 7. CDR1 and CDR2 (germline): MNHNS, SASEGT. For the CDR3, the DNA is TGTGCCAGCAGTTACCAGACAGGGGGCACTCAGCCCCAGCATTTT. Amino acids: CASSYQTGGTQPQHF.

This clonotype was counted a few times. The rearrangement links TRBV6-8 to TRBJ1-1, with D hard to call. The CDR3 is made up of 13 amino acids. V was pared by 10 bases and J by 1 base, with 13 bases between. Germline assignment: CDR1 MNHGY and CDR2 SAAAGT. The CDR3 loop is CATGLGRNTEAFF. The CDR3, as DNA: TGTGCCACCGGACTCGGGCGGAACACTGAAGCTTTCTTT.

This clonotype was detected only a few times. The rearrangement uses TRBV12-3 or TRBV12-4 and TRBJ1-1, with 8 bases lining up with TRBD1. The CDR3 covers 15 residues. The V and J ends lost 1 base and 9 bases, in that order; junction bases with no gene match: 10. CDR3: CASSLDRGAPFQAFF. The DNA for the CDR3 is TGTGCCAGCAGTTTAGACAGGGGGGCCCCTTTTCAAGCTTTCTTT.

There are many counts of this clonotype. This rearrangement joins TRBV30 to TRBJ1-2; tentatively, D is TRBD1 (5 bases). In germline, CDR1 is GTSNPN, CDR2 SVGIG (reference sequence). Trimming took off 0 bases at V and 8 bases at J, with 13 bases between the two ends. The CDR3 has 13 amino acids. CDR3 sequence: CAWSVPPGLGYTF. As DNA, the CDR3 is TGTGCCTGGAGTGTACCGCCAGGGCTCGGCTACACCTTC.

CDR3 amino acids: CASSQEMDTDTQYF. DNA of the CDR3: TGTGCCAGCAGCCAAGAAATGGACACAGATACGCAGTATTTT. The rearrangement uses TRBV14 and TRBJ2-3, with no clear D. The V end was cut by 0 bases, the J end by 2 bases, with 6 bases between. The V gene's germline CDR1 is SGHDN and CDR2 FVKESK. CDR3 size: 14 residues.

The V and J genes are TRBV12-3 or TRBV12-4 and TRBJ1-1; possible D gene TRBD1, 5 bases. The CDR3 sequence is 12 residues long. Trimming removed 7 bases from V and 11 bases from J, with 17 bases in between. The CDR3 DNA follows: TGTGCCAGCAACCACCCCGGGGCCGAGGCTTTCTTT. Its protein is CASNHPGAEAFF.

The table lists this clonotype with many counts. The CDR3 sequence: CASSPPPGDKDEKLFF. CDR3 coding DNA: TGTGCCAGCAGTCCCCCCCCAGGGGATAAGGATGAAAAACTGTTTTTT. The rearrangement uses TRBV28 and TRBJ1-4; D possibly corresponds to TRBD1 (6 bases). The germline gives CDR1 MDHEN, CDR2 SYDVKM. Trimming took 5 bases from V and 6 from J, leaving 19 bases between them. The CDR3 spans 16 residues.